This T cell receptor beta chain stems from a study of blood T cell repertoires in COVID-19. Clones were read by immunoSEQ multiplex PCR, and TCRdb kept only the in-frame ones, dropping some. The table has about 140,000 clones, around 76% seen once. The CDR3 spans 19 residues. The sequence derives from a man at least 80 years old with acute or convalescent COVID-19. What was sequenced was peripheral blood. The J gene is TRBJ2-3, the V gene TRBV21-1; the D call in the table, TRBD2, was not verified against the DNA. TRBV21-1 counts as a pseudogene. CDR3 residues: CASSLGVGPREIRGDTQYF. Here the CDR3 DNA reads TGTGCCAGCAGCCTTGGGGTGGGTCCCAGAGAAATCCGGGGAGATACGCAGTATTTT.